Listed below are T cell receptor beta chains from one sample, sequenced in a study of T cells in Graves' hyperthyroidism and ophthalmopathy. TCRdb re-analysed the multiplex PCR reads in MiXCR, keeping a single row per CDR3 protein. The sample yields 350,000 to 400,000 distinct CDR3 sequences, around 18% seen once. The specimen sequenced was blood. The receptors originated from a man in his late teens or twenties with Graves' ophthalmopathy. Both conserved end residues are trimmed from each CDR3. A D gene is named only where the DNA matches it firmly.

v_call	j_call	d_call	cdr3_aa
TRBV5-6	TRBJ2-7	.	ASSLDRNCEQY
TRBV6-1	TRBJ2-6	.	ASSTQSSGANVLT
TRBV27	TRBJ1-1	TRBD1	ASRLSTGGLGNTEAF
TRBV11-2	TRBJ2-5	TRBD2	ASSSGLERETQY
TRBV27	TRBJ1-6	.	ASRPPGALNSPLH
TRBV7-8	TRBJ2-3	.	ASSLVTIQADTQY
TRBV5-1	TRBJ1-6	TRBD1	ASSLEGQYNSPLH
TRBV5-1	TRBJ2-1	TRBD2	ASSLSGGGNNNEQF
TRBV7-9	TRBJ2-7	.	ASSLVGQSYEQY
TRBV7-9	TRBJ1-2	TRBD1	ASSPITGVPWGYT
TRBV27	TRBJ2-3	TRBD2	ASSLGLADTDTQY
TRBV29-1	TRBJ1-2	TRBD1	SVGETGRNYGYT
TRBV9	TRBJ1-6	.	ASRPHMDNSPLH
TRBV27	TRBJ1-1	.	ASSNRPGMNTEAF
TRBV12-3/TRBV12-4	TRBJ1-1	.	ASTFEGGDTEAF
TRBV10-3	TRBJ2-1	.	AVKEGDNEQF
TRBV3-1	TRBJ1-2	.	ASSQDRGGHGYT
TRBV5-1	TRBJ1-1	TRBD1	ASSQIGGQGAGNTEAF
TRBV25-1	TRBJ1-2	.	ASTGTTAGYT
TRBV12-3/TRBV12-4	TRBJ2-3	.	ASSIQGRGWTDTQY
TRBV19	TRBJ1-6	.	ASTPRNKGDSPLH
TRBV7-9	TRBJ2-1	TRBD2	ASSATRASGGALFSSYNEQF
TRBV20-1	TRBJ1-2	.	SASGGYGYT
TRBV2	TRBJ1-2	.	TSSVEIGNGYT
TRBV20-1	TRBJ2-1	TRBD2	SAAGGLLSNEQF
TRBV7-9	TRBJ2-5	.	ASSSPDQYQETQY